The source of this T cell receptor (beta chain) is a study of beta chain features in type 1 diabetes. The CDR3 is 14 amino acids. The germline V gene encodes CDR1 SNHLY and CDR2 FYNNEI. The germline V and J ends were trimmed by 2 bases and 9 bases, with 14 bases remaining between them. By way of CD45RO/CCR7/CD25/CD127/CD95/CD27, the CD4+ regulatory, stem cell-like memory, central memory and naive cells were sorted. The authors obtained over 98% purity in all sorted populations. The study reverse transcribed the entire isolated RNA, so it sequenced expressed TCRB transcripts. Only in-frame clones appear in the TCRdb table, and some are missing; sequencing was by immunoSEQ multiplex PCR. The sample contains 310,000 or so clones, 6.5% to 10% of which appear only once.

The genes are TRBV2 and TRBJ2-1, with D maybe TRBD2 (5 bases). The sequenced material came from central memory CD4+ T cells from blood. This clonotype originated in a woman aged 18-30 years in good health. The CDR3 DNA follows: TGTGCCAGCAGTGAACATCCCAGAGAGGGTGAGCAGTTCTTC. This sequence encodes CASSEHPREGEQFF.